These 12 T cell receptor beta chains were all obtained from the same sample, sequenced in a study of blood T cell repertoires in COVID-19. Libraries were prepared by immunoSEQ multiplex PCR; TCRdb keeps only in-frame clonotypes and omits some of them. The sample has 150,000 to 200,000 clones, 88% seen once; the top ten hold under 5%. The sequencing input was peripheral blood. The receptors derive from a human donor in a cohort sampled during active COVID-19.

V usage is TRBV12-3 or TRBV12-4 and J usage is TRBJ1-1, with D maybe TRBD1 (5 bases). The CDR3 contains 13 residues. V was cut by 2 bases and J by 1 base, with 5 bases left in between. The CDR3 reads CASSLQGNTEAFF. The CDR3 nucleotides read TGTGCCAGCAGTTTACAGGGGAACACTGAAGCTTTCTTT.

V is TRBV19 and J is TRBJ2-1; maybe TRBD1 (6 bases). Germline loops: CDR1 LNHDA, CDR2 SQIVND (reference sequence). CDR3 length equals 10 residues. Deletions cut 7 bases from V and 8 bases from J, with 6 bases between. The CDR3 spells CASTGDEQFF. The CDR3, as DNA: TGTGCCAGTACAGGGGATGAGCAGTTCTTC.

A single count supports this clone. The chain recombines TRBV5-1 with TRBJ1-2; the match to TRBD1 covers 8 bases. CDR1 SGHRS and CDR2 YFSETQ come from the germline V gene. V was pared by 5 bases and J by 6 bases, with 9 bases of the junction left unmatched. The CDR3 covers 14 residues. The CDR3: CASSLTGEGNGYTF. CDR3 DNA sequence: TGCGCCAGCAGTCTGACAGGGGAAGGGAATGGCTACACCTTC.

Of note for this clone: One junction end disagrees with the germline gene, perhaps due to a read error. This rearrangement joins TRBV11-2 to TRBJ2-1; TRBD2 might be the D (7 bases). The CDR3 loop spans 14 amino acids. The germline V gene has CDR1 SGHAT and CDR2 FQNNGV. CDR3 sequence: CASDGGWDYKEQFF. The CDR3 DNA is TGTGCCAGTGATGGGGGCTGGGACTACAAGGAGCAGTTCTTC.

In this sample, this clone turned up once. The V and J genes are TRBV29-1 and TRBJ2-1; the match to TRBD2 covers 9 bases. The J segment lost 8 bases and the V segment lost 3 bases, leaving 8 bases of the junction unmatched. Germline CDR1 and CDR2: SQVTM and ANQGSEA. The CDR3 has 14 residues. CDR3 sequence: CSVDGGRGVDEQFF. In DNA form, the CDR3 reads TGCAGCGTTGATGGCGGGAGGGGTGTGGATGAGCAGTTCTTC.

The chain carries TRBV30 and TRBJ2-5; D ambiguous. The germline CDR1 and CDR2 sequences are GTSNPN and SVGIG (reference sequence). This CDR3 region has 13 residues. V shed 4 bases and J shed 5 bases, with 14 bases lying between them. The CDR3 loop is CAWTGRGPETQYF. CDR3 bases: TGTGCCTGGACAGGTCGTGGTCCGGAGACCCAGTACTTC.

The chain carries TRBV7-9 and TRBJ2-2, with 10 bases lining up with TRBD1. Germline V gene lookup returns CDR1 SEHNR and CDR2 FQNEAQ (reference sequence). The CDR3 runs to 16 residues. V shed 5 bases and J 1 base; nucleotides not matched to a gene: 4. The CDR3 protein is CASSEGQGGNTGELFF. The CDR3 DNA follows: TGTGCCAGCAGCGAAGGACAGGGGGGGAACACCGGGGAGCTGTTTTTT.

This CDR3 is CASRKQLNSYEQYF. The CDR3 region has the DNA TGTGCCAGTAGAAAACAGTTGAACTCCTACGAGCAGTACTTC. This chain links TRBV19 with TRBJ2-7; the D is unclear. Trimming left V 6 bases short and J 0 bases short, with 12 bases between. Germline V lookup: CDR1 LNHDA, CDR2 SQIVND (reference sequence). This CDR3 has 14 amino acids.

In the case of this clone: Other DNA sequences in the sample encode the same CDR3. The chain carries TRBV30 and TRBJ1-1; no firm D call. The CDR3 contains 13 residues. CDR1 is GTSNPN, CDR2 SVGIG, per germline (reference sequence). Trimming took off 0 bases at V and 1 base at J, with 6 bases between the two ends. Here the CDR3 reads CAWSVGRNTEAFF. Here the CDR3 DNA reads TGTGCCTGGAGTGTCGGTAGGAACACTGAAGCTTTCTTT. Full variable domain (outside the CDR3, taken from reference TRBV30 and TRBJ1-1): SQTIHQWPATLVQPVGSPLSLECTVEGTSNPNLYWYRQAAGRGLQLLFYSVGIGQISSEVPQNLSASRPQDRQFILSSKKLLLSDSGFYLCAWSVGRNTEAFFGQGTRLTVV.

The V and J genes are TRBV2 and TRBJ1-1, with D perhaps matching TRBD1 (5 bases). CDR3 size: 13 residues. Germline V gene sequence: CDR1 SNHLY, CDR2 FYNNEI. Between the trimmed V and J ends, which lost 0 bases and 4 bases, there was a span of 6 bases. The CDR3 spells CASSEAGGTEAFF. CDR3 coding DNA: TGTGCCAGCAGTGAAGCGGGGGGCACTGAAGCTTTCTTT.

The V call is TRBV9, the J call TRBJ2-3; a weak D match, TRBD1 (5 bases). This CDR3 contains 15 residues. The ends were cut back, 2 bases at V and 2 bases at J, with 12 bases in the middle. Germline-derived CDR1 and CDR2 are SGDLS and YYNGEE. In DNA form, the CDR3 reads TGTGCCAGCAGCGTCCTACAGGCTACCACAGATACGCAGTATTTT. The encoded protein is CASSVLQATTDTQYF.

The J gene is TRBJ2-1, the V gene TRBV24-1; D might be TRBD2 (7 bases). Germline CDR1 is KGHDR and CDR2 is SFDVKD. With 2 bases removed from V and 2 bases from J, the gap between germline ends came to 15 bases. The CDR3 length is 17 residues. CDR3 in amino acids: CATSDSRGGGTYNEQFF. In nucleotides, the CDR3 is TGTGCCACCAGTGATTCCCGGGGAGGGGGGACCTACAATGAGCAGTTCTTC.